The 18 T cell receptor beta chains below all came from one sample that was sequenced in a study of blood T cell repertoires in COVID-19. The assay was immunoSEQ multiplex PCR, and TCRdb's table has in-frame clones only and misses some. There are about 350,000 clones in the sample; about nine tenths occur only once, and roughly 4% lies in the top ten. The sample comprised peripheral blood. The origin of the receptors is a woman aged 60 to 75 with COVID-19, enrolled during active disease.

V is TRBV7-2 and J is TRBJ1-1, with 7 positions matching TRBD1. Germline CDR1 SGHTA, CDR2 FQGNSA. V was pared by 6 bases and J by 1 base, with 2 bases of the junction left unmatched. CDR3 length: 13 amino acids. In DNA, the CDR3 is TGTGCCAGCAGGGGACAGCAGAACACTGAAGCTTTCTTT. Its translation: CASRGQQNTEAFF. Combining the CDR3 with reference TRBV7-2 and TRBJ1-1 gives the whole variable domain GAGVSQSPSNKVTEKGKDVELRCDPISGHTALYWYRQSLGQGLEFLIYFQGNSAPDKSGLPSDRFSAERTGGSVSTLTIQRTQQEDSAVYLCASRGQQNTEAFFGQGTRLTVV.

The chain joins TRBV7-2 to TRBJ1-1, with 8 bases lining up with TRBD1. The CDR3 is 13 amino acids. V was pared by 4 bases and J by 8 bases, with 6 bases of the junction left unmatched. Germline V gene sequence: CDR1 SGHTA, CDR2 FQGNSA. The CDR3 coding sequence is TGTGCCAGCAGCTCGAGGACAGGGCGGGAAGCTTTCTTT. This codes for CASSSRTGREAFF.

The chain uses TRBV12-5 and TRBJ2-3, with TRBD2 matching 8 bases. With V trimmed by 5 bases and J by 2 bases, 9 bases remained unmatched. There are 16 residues in the CDR3. Germline CDR1 is LGHNT and CDR2 is FRNRAP. CDR3 coding DNA: TGTGCTAGTGGTCCGGGCGGGGGGCTGAACACAGATACGCAGTATTTT. Amino acid sequence: CASGPGGGLNTDTQYF.

There are a few counts of this clone. The rearrangement uses TRBV6-5 and TRBJ1-5; TRBD1 aligns across 7 bases. The germline gives CDR1 MNHEY, CDR2 SVGAGI. Trimming took 7 bases from V and 6 from J; bases not matched to a gene: 9. The CDR3 totals 14 residues. The CDR3 DNA reads as TGTGCCAGCATGCCGGACAGGTTTAGTCAGCCCCAGCATTTT. Amino acids: CASMPDRFSQPQHF.

The chain has TRBV2 and TRBJ1-2; 11 nucleotides align to TRBD1. V gave up 5 bases and J gave up 7 bases; unmatched junction bases: 6. This CDR3 has 14 residues. The germline V gene encodes CDR1 SNHLY and CDR2 FYNNEI. The CDR3 loop is CASSIGQGARGYTF. For the CDR3, the DNA is TGTGCCAGCAGTATCGGACAGGGGGCGCGTGGCTACACCTTC.

The CDR3 is CASSLGLMGQPQHF. The CDR3 bases are TGTGCCAGCAGCTTAGGACTCATGGGTCAGCCCCAGCATTTT. The chain uses TRBV7-2 and TRBJ1-5; D is unresolved. The CDR3 spans 14 residues. Per the germline V gene, CDR1 is SGHTA and CDR2 is FQGNSA. The ends were cut back, 1 base at V and 6 bases at J, with 10 bases in the middle.

The chain employs TRBV20-1 and TRBJ1-1; D remains ambiguous. There are 11 residues in the CDR3. Germline V lookup: CDR1 DFQATT, CDR2 SNEGSKA (reference sequence). V was cut by 5 bases and J by 2 bases, with 6 bases left in between. The CDR3 DNA reads as TGCAGTGCTCGTCCTAACACTGAAGCTTTCTTT. The encoded protein is CSARPNTEAFF.

V is TRBV7-3 and J is TRBJ2-6; D uncertain. Germline assignment: CDR1 SGHTA and CDR2 FQGTGA. The CDR3 is 15 residues long. Trimming stripped 2 bases from V and 4 bases from J, with 9 bases between. CDR3 region: CASSLGPHGANVLTF. The CDR3, as DNA: TGTGCCAGCAGCTTAGGGCCGCACGGGGCCAACGTCCTGACTTTC.

This rearrangement joins TRBV20-1 to TRBJ1-5, with D perhaps matching TRBD1 (5 bases). The CDR3 consists of 13 residues. CDR1 and CDR2 from the germline V gene are DFQATT and SNEGSKA (reference sequence). The germline V and J ends were trimmed by 3 bases and 3 bases, with 9 bases remaining between them. The DNA for the CDR3 is TGCAGTGCTAGTCGACAGCCCAATCAGCCCCAGCATTTT. Encoded protein: CSASRQPNQPQHF.

The V and J genes are TRBV21-1 and TRBJ2-2; the DNA was not compared with TRBD1, the D call given in the table. TRBV21-1 is described as a pseudogene. The CDR3 contains 20 residues. This CDR3 is CASSTRSDRTGRWGTGELFF. CDR3 DNA: TGTGCCAGCAGCACCCGCTCGGACAGGACGGGCCGTTGGGGGACCGGGGAGCTGTTTTTT.

The rearrangement links TRBV5-1 to TRBJ1-5, with a possible D match to TRBD1 (6 bases). Trimming took 3 bases from V and 3 from J, leaving 10 bases between them. CDR3 size: 14 residues. Per the germline V gene, CDR1 is SGHRS and CDR2 is YFSETQ. In nucleotides, the CDR3 is TGCGCCAGCAGCTGGGACAATAACAATCAGCCCCAGCATTTT. It codes for CASSWDNNNQPQHF.

This chain uses TRBV5-4 with TRBJ1-1; the match to TRBD1 covers 9 bases. The trim removed 4 bases at V and 0 bases at J, leaving 10 bases unmatched. From germline, CDR1 is SGHNT and CDR2 YYREEE (reference sequence). This CDR3 region has 17 residues. CDR3: CASSPPRGTGLNTEAFF. The CDR3 DNA follows: TGTGCCAGCAGCCCTCCACGGGGGACAGGGTTGAACACTGAAGCTTTCTTT.

The rearrangement links TRBV6-6 to TRBJ1-2; D gene uncertain. V lost 6 bases to trimming and J lost 1 base, with 6 bases between them. There are 12 residues in the CDR3. From germline, CDR1 is MNHNY and CDR2 SVGAGI (reference sequence). CDR3 protein: CASRAVNYGYTF. Here the CDR3 DNA reads TGTGCCAGCAGAGCGGTTAACTATGGCTACACCTTC.

The V and J genes are TRBV7-9 and TRBJ1-1; D ambiguous. CDR1 and CDR2 (germline): SEHNR, FQNEAQ (reference sequence). The CDR3 consists of 14 residues. The V gene lost 0 bases and the J gene lost 3 bases, with 8 bases spanning the gap. The CDR3 region is CASSLAGVDTEAFF. The CDR3 coding sequence is TGTGCCAGCAGCTTAGCCGGGGTAGACACTGAAGCTTTCTTT.

V and J are TRBV5-1 and TRBJ1-2; D gene ambiguous. The CDR3 spans 12 residues. V gave up 3 bases and J gave up 2 bases, with 5 bases separating them. CDR1 is SGHRS and CDR2 is YFSETQ in the germline V gene. This CDR3 reads CASSYTNYGYTF. CDR3 coding DNA: TGCGCCAGCAGCTACACCAACTATGGCTACACCTTC.

The count of this clone is one. The gene calls are TRBV4-2 and TRBJ1-2, with no clear D. The germline CDR1 and CDR2 sequences are LGHNA and YNFKEQ. The CDR3 sequence is 13 residues long. Trimming took 5 bases from V and 7 from J, leaving 14 bases between them. The CDR3 DNA follows: TGTGCCAGCAGCACCGGGGAATCGGGTGGCTACACCTTC. Translated: CASSTGESGGYTF.

This chain connects TRBV3-1 (or the pseudogene TRBV3-2) to TRBJ2-1, with D uncertain. This CDR3 comprises 16 residues. Deletions cut 2 bases from V and 7 bases from J, with 18 bases between. Germline V gene lookup returns CDR1 LGHDT and CDR2 YNNKEL (reference sequence). The CDR3 bases are TGTGCCAGCAGCCAACGAGCACCTACAGTCGGAAATGAGCAGTTCTTC. Translating it yields CASSQRAPTVGNEQFF.

V usage is TRBV6-6 and J usage is TRBJ2-6, with D hard to call. The CDR3 has 15 amino acids. V was trimmed by 2 bases and J by 0 bases, leaving 5 bases between them. Germline values: CDR1 MNHNY, CDR2 SVGAGI (reference sequence). CDR3 nucleotide sequence: TGTGCCAGCAGTTACCCCGTCTCTGGGGCCAACGTCCTGACTTTC. Translated, it gives CASSYPVSGANVLTF.